This T cell receptor (beta chain) was found in a study of T cell clonotyping in hematopoietic cell transplantation. Clones were sequenced by immunoSEQ multiplex PCR, and TCRdb holds only the in-frame ones, with some missing. The sample contains roughly 5,700 clones, 65% to 85% of which appear only once. CDR3 length equals 15 residues. The germline V gene encodes CDR1 MNHNS and CDR2 SASEGT. V gave up 5 bases and J gave up 0 bases, with 10 bases separating them. Specified time point: recipient sample about 28 days before transplant, after cytoreduction. The gene calls are TRBV6-1 and TRBJ1-4; the D is unclear. This sequence was found in a woman aged 45-65 years with acute myeloid leukemia. Some clones in this sample may be carry-over from other donors' samples. This specimen consisted of peripheral blood mononuclear cells, obtained before stem cell transplant. CDR3 amino acids: CASSWESATNEKLFF. The CDR3 DNA is TGTGCCAGCAGTTGGGAGTCCGCAACTAATGAAAAACTGTTTTTT.